Following are 17 T cell receptor beta chains from one sample sequenced in a study of vaccination effects on CD4 cells after COVID-19. After expansion with viral peptide pools in the ViraFEST assay, antigen-specific CD4+ T cells were sequenced. Upon completion of around eleven days in culture, CD4+ T cells were isolated. No vaccinee had earlier SARS-CoV-2 infection, and nucleocapsid antibodies were negative. Some clones are missing from TCRdb's copy, which holds only in-frame ones; the method was immunoSEQ multiplex PCR. Of 78,000 or so clones in the sample, more than 60% are singletons; the top ten hold 8% to 11%. These receptors have no known antigen. Here the sequenced sample was CD4+ T cells from PBMCs cultured with SARS-CoV-2 spike peptides, taken before COVID-19 vaccination. The receptors here all came from a human donor who received a COVID-19 vaccine.

The rearrangement joins TRBV11-3 to TRBJ2-2; TRBD1 might be the D (5 bases). Trimming cost V 0 bases and J 7 bases, with 9 bases left between them. The CDR3 runs 14 residues. CDR1 is SGHNT, CDR2 YENEEA, per germline. CDR3 in DNA: TGTGCCAGCAGCTTAGATGGGGCTATCGGGGAGCTGTTTTTT. This encodes CASSLDGAIGELFF.

The genes are TRBV5-5 and TRBJ2-5; 9 bases line up with TRBD2. The CDR3 length is 15 residues. Trimming took 4 bases from V and 5 from J; bases not matched to a gene: 9. Germline CDR1 reads SGHKS; CDR2 reads YYEKEE (reference sequence). The CDR3 spells CASSPLAGWGETQYF. The CDR3 coding sequence is TGTGCCAGCAGCCCGCTAGCGGGGTGGGGGGAGACCCAGTACTTC.

The genes are TRBV7-8 and TRBJ1-2, with D hard to call. Trimming removed 5 bases at V and 1 base at J, with 8 bases between. Germline V gives CDR1 SGHVS, CDR2 FQNEAQ. The CDR3 covers 13 residues. This chain's CDR3 is CASSATVNYGYTF. The CDR3 DNA reads TGTGCCAGCAGCGCAACAGTTAACTATGGCTACACCTTC.

This chain links TRBV5-4 with TRBJ2-3, with 12 bases identical to TRBD2. This CDR3 contains 16 residues. V was pared by 4 bases and J by 2 bases, with 5 bases of the junction left unmatched. CDR1 is SGHNT and CDR2 is YYREEE in the germline V gene (reference sequence). The CDR3 loop is CASSPRTSGITDTQYF. The CDR3 DNA sequence: TGTGCCAGCAGCCCAAGGACTAGCGGGATCACAGATACGCAGTATTTT.

The rearrangement joins TRBV24-1 to TRBJ2-1, with a tentative D call TRBD2 (7 bases). Germline CDR1 and CDR2: KGHDR and SFDVKD. The CDR3 length is 16 residues. Trimming pared 3 bases from V and 6 bases from J, leaving 17 bases between. CDR3 coding DNA: TGTGCCACCAGTGATGGGGGGGGCCGATTATCCAATGAGCAGTTCTTC. Translation: CATSDGGGRLSNEQFF.

This clone was detected only once. The chain combines TRBV19 with TRBJ2-3; TRBD1 is a possible D gene (5 bases). V was trimmed by 5 bases and J by 6 bases, leaving 6 bases between them. The length of the CDR3 is 11 residues. Germline V gives CDR1 LNHDA, CDR2 SQIVND (reference sequence). The CDR3 DNA reads as TGTGCCAGTAGTCCAGGGGATACGCAGTATTTT. Its translation: CASSPGDTQYF. The complete variable domain, with remaining parts taken from reference TRBV19 and TRBJ2-3, reads DGGITQSPKYLFRKEGQNVTLSCEQNLNHDAMYWYRQDPGQGLRLIYYSQIVNDFQKGDIAEGYSVSREKKESFPLTVTSAQKNPTAFYLCASSPGDTQYFGPGTRLTVL.

The chain combines TRBV28 with TRBJ1-5, with 7 nucleotides matching TRBD1. V was pared by 5 bases and J by 8 bases, with 9 bases of the junction left unmatched. Germline values: CDR1 MDHEN, CDR2 SYDVKM. This CDR3 spans 14 amino acids. In nucleotides, the CDR3 is TGTGCCAGCAGTACCCTGACAGGGTTGGAGCCCCAGCATTTT. This translates into CASSTLTGLEPQHF.

This chain uses TRBV7-8 with TRBJ2-7, with 7 positions matching TRBD1. The V gene end was trimmed by 0 bases and the J gene end by 2 bases; junction bases not matched to a gene: 1. CDR1 and CDR2 (germline): SGHVS, FQNEAQ. This CDR3 has 14 amino acids. The DNA of the CDR3 is TGTGCCAGCAGCTTAGCCGGACAGGCCTACGAGCAGTACGTC. Its translation is CASSLAGQAYEQYV.

V usage is TRBV18 and J usage is TRBJ2-1; 13 bases agree with TRBD2. With 4 bases clipped from V and 0 bases from J, the junction kept 6 bases outside the gene matches. CDR1 and CDR2 from the germline V gene are KGHSH and LQKENI. This CDR3 spans 18 amino acids. CDR3 in amino acids: CASSQRLAGGLSYNEQFF. CDR3 bases: TGTGCCAGCTCACAGAGACTAGCGGGGGGTCTCTCCTACAATGAGCAGTTCTTC.

The chain uses TRBV30 and TRBJ1-5; weak D call: TRBD1 (6 bases). Germline loops: CDR1 GTSNPN, CDR2 SVGIG (reference sequence). The length of the CDR3 is 13 residues. Trimming cost V 3 bases and J 7 bases, with 13 bases left between them. The DNA of the CDR3 is TGTGCCTGGAGAAGGGGGTTACCGCAGCCCCAGCATTTT. It is translated as CAWRRGLPQPQHF.

Only one count was recorded for this clone. The V gene is TRBV6-6, the J gene TRBJ2-3; 7 bases agree with TRBD1. The junction had 3 bases not matched to a gene; V was cut back by 4 bases and J by 2 bases. The CDR3 is 14 amino acids. The V gene's germline CDR1 is MNHNY and CDR2 SVGAGI (reference sequence). The CDR3 DNA reads TGTGCCAGCAGTTTGGGACAGAACACAGATACGCAGTATTTT. This encodes CASSLGQNTDTQYF.

In its sample, this clone was seen once. V is TRBV10-2 and J is TRBJ2-3; 14 bases are a match to TRBD2. V lost 1 base, J lost 5 bases, and 2 bases stayed unmatched. The CDR3 runs to 16 residues. Germline CDR1 WSHSY, CDR2 SAAADI. DNA of the CDR3: TGCGCCAGCAGTGAGTGGACTAGCGGGGGGATAGATACGCAGTATTTT. Protein: CASSEWTSGGIDTQYF.

The chain is built from TRBV28 and TRBJ1-1, with no clear D. Trimming shortened V by 5 bases and J by 11 bases, and 12 bases separated the two germline ends. The CDR3 has 11 amino acids. The germline CDR1 and CDR2 sequences are MDHEN and SYDVKM. The CDR3 region has the DNA TGTGCCAGCAGTCCTACCCTGGAGGCTTTCTTT. Amino acid sequence: CASSPTLEAFF.

J is TRBJ2-5 and V is TRBV7-3, with 7 bases lining up with TRBD2. The CDR3 is made up of 14 amino acids. The V and J ends lost 2 bases and 4 bases, in that order; junction bases with no gene match: 4. The germline V gene encodes CDR1 SGHTA and CDR2 FQGTGA. CDR3 loop: CASSLAGGGETQYF. The CDR3 DNA sequence: TGTGCCAGCAGCTTAGCTGGGGGGGGAGAGACCCAGTACTTC.

This clone was found a few times. The CDR3 loop reads CASSLLFQTSAFF. DNA of the CDR3: TGTGCCAGCAGCTTACTCTTCCAAACCTCAGCTTTCTTT. This chain uses TRBV7-8 with TRBJ1-1; D is unclear. CDR1 and CDR2 from the germline V gene are SGHVS and FQNEAQ. The V end lost 2 bases, the J end lost 10 bases, and 14 bases lay between the germline ends. This CDR3 spans 13 amino acids.

This chain links TRBV7-2 with TRBJ1-2; 10 bases fit TRBD1. This CDR3 has 14 amino acids. The V segment lost 5 bases and the J segment 5 bases; nucleotides outside the gene matches: 5. Germline CDR1 and CDR2: SGHTA and FQGNSA. CDR3 coding DNA: TGTGCCAGCAGCCCCGACAGGGGGCTGTATGGCTACACCTTC. It yields the protein CASSPDRGLYGYTF.

This chain uses TRBV4-1 with TRBJ2-4, with 8 bases lining up with TRBD1. Germline V gene data show CDR1 as MGHRA and CDR2 as YSYEKL. The junction had 9 bases not matched to a gene; V was cut back by 1 base and J by 7 bases. CDR3 length equals 16 residues. Written as DNA, the CDR3 is TGCGCCAGCAGCCAAGGGCTAGACAGGGGTATCAACATTCAGTACTTC. It codes for CASSQGLDRGINIQYF.